The 21 T cell receptor beta chains in this list originate from one sample, sequenced in a study of shared clonotypes between healthy human individuals. Some clones are missing from TCRdb's copy, which holds only in-frame ones; the method was immunoSEQ multiplex PCR. Found here are 900,000 to 1,200,000 clones, about four fifths of them singletons; the top ten hold 0.5% to 0.65%. Sequences were obtained from memory CD4+ T cells from PBMCs. Subset defined: CD45RA-negative fraction. These receptors originate from a man younger than 35 in good health. Some clones in this sample may be carry-over from other donors' samples.

V gene TRBV11-2 combines with J gene TRBJ2-1; TRBD2 is a possible D gene (6 bases). V was cut by 5 bases and J by 3 bases, with 14 bases left in between. The CDR3 loop spans 15 amino acids. In germline, CDR1 is SGHAT, CDR2 FQNNGV. CDR3 sequence: CASSREVADYNEQFF. The CDR3 region has the DNA TGTGCCAGCAGCAGGGAGGTTGCAGACTACAATGAGCAGTTCTTC.

The gene calls are TRBV7-2 and TRBJ2-1; 10 bases agree with TRBD2. V shed 1 base and J 13 bases; nucleotides not matched to a gene: 13. The CDR3 is 16 residues long. Germline V gene data show CDR1 as SGHTA and CDR2 as FQGNSA. The CDR3: CASSLVVVLAGVLQFF. The CDR3 DNA reads as TGTGCCAGCAGCTTAGTAGTGGTTCTAGCGGGAGTCTTACAGTTCTTC. Full variable domain (missing parts from reference TRBV7-2 and TRBJ2-1): GAGVSQSPSNKVTEKGKDVELRCDPISGHTALYWYRQSLGQGLEFLIYFQGNSAPDKSGLPSDRFSAERTGGSVSTLTIQRTQQEDSAVYLCASSLVVVLAGVLQFFGPGTRLTVL.

Comments on this clone: A much larger clone differs from this one at a single base, so this may be a read error. The same CDR3 also results from other DNA sequences found in this sample. The rearrangement uses TRBV6-6 and TRBJ2-1; D is undetermined. The CDR3 loop spans 11 amino acids. V lost 5 bases, J lost 2 bases, and 1 base lay in between. In germline, CDR1 is MNHNY, CDR2 SVGAGI (reference sequence). CDR3 in DNA: TGTGCCAGCAGTCCCTACAATGAGCAGTTCTTC. Protein product: CASSPYNEQFF.

A remark on this clone: A far larger clone is one nucleotide away, so this likely arose from a read error. The same CDR3 is also encoded by other DNA sequences in this sample. The chain links TRBV7-2 to TRBJ1-1; D is undetermined. Per the germline V gene, CDR1 is SGHTA and CDR2 is FQGNSA. The CDR3 sequence is 13 residues long. V gave up 1 base and J gave up 1 base, with 4 bases separating them. The CDR3 region is CASSLGQNTEAFF. CDR3 nucleotides: TGTGCCAGCAGCTTAGGGCAGAACACTGAAGCTTTCTTT. The full variable domain, with the rest looked up from reference TRBV7-2 and TRBJ1-1, is GAGVSQSPSNKVTEKGKDVELRCDPISGHTALYWYRQSLGQGLEFLIYFQGNSAPDKSGLPSDRFSAERTGGSVSTLTIQRTQQEDSAVYLCASSLGQNTEAFFGQGTRLTVV.

Only a few counts were recorded for this clone. The V and J genes are TRBV2 and TRBJ1-4; 9 bases map to TRBD1. CDR1 SNHLY and CDR2 FYNNEI come from the germline V gene. The ends lost 6 bases at V and 6 bases at J; junction bases unmatched: 5. There are 14 residues in the CDR3. The DNA of the CDR3 is TGTGCCAGCAGAATGACAGGGGGAGATGAAAAACTGTTTTTT. Translation: CASRMTGGDEKLFF.

This clone has a single count. This chain joins TRBV5-1 and TRBJ2-7; D is perhaps TRBD1 or TRBD2 (6 bases each). This CDR3 has 16 residues. Germline CDR1 is SGHRS and CDR2 is YFSETQ. V was trimmed by 3 bases and J by 6 bases, leaving 22 bases between them. CDR3 nucleotide sequence: TGCGCCAGCAGCTCCAAACCCGGGGGCCGGGAGATCGAGCAGTACTTC. Its protein is CASSSKPGGREIEQYF. The variable domain in full, with the rest retrieved from reference TRBV5-1 and TRBJ2-7, is KAGVTQTPRYLIKTRGQQVTLSCSPISGHRSVSWYQQTPGQGLQFLFEYFSETQRNKGNFPGRFSGRQFSNSRSEMNVSTLELGDSALYLCASSSKPGGREIEQYFGPGTRLTVT.

This chain joins TRBV6-1 and TRBJ1-5; 7 positions match TRBD1. V shed 2 bases and J 4 bases; nucleotides not matched to a gene: 11. Germline V CDR1 and CDR2: MNHNS, SASEGT. The CDR3 spans 17 residues. CDR3 sequence (DNA): TGTGCCAGCAGTGAATTCCCGGGACAGCTATCTAATCAGCCCCAGCATTTT. It is translated as CASSEFPGQLSNQPQHF.

This chain links TRBV7-2 with TRBJ2-3, with D possibly TRBD2 on 6 matching bases. V was shortened by 0 bases and J by 8 bases, with 12 bases between the two germline ends. Per germline, CDR1 SGHTA and CDR2 FQGNSA. The CDR3 spans 14 residues. CDR3 bases: TGTGCCAGCAGCTTAGCGCGGGGAATCAGTACGCAGTATTTT. Its translation is CASSLARGISTQYF.

The rearrangement joins TRBV5-4 to TRBJ2-7; 10 positions match TRBD1. This CDR3 contains 14 residues. With 4 bases clipped from V and 3 bases from J, the junction kept 4 bases outside the gene matches. CDR1 is SGHNT and CDR2 is YYREEE in the germline V gene (reference sequence). CDR3 sequence reads: CASSLDRGRYEQYF. The DNA for the CDR3 is TGTGCCAGCAGCCTAGACAGGGGGCGCTACGAGCAGTACTTC.

This chain joins TRBV11-2 and TRBJ2-5; D perhaps matches TRBD1 (6 bases). Germline V gene lookup returns CDR1 SGHAT and CDR2 FQNNGV. CDR3 size: 14 residues. The V end was cut by 2 bases, the J end by 9 bases, with 16 bases between. In nucleotides, the CDR3 is TGTGCCAGCAGCTTATCACAGGGCGGCCTGGCCCAGTACTTC. Protein sequence: CASSLSQGGLAQYF. Variable domain in full (rest from reference TRBV11-2 and TRBJ2-5): EAGVAQSPRYKIIEKRQSVAFWCNPISGHATLYWYQQILGQGPKLLIQFQNNGVVDDSQLPKDRFSAERLKGVDSTLKIQPAKLEDSAVYLCASSLSQGGLAQYFGPGTRLLVL.

V gene TRBV2 combines with J gene TRBJ2-1, with 14 positions matching TRBD2. CDR1 and CDR2 (germline): SNHLY, FYNNEI. The CDR3 extends over 14 amino acids. V dropped 8 bases and J dropped 9; count of bases not matched to a gene: 6. CDR3 nucleotides: TGTGCCAGCCAGGGGACTAGCGGGAGCGGTGAGCAGTTCTTC. This encodes CASQGTSGSGEQFF.

This clone has a single count. The gene calls are TRBV2 and TRBJ2-1; 10 nucleotides line up with TRBD2. The trim removed 9 bases at V and 6 bases at J, leaving 11 bases unmatched. This CDR3 is 15 amino acids long. Germline V gene data show CDR1 as SNHLY and CDR2 as FYNNEI. The CDR3 DNA reads as TGTGCCAGTGGGTTGGCTAGCGGGAGAGTCAATGAGCAGTTCTTC. Protein sequence: CASGLASGRVNEQFF.

This clone was counted a few times. The rearrangement joins TRBV10-2 to TRBJ1-2; possibly TRBD1 for D (5 bases). This CDR3 is 16 amino acids long. Germline CDR1 and CDR2: WSHSY and SAAADI. Trimming pared 5 bases from V and 2 bases from J, leaving 18 bases between. DNA of the CDR3: TGCGCCAGCAGTCCCTCTTTAGGGGCAGGGAACTATGGCTACACCTTC. Protein sequence: CASSPSLGAGNYGYTF.

The chain uses TRBV7-3 and TRBJ2-4; 10 positions agree with TRBD1. This CDR3 contains 15 residues. Germline loops: CDR1 SGHTA, CDR2 FQGTGA. With V trimmed by 2 bases and J by 13 bases, 11 bases remained unmatched. In nucleotides, the CDR3 is TGTGCCAGCAGCTTATTCTCGGGGACAGGGGATAGGCAGTACTTC. It specifies CASSLFSGTGDRQYF.

This clone showed up just once. This chain joins TRBV29-1 and TRBJ1-2, with no clear D. This CDR3 comprises 15 residues. The germline V and J ends were trimmed by 1 base and 7 bases, with 19 bases remaining between them. Germline V gives CDR1 SQVTM, CDR2 ANQGSEA. The DNA of the CDR3 is TGCAGCGTTGAAGCGGATTCCGGGCCCGCCGGTGGCTACACCTTC. Its translation: CSVEADSGPAGGYTF.

The V and J genes are TRBV5-1 and TRBJ1-1, with 11 nucleotides matching TRBD1. The CDR3 covers 14 residues. Germline CDR1 reads SGHRS; CDR2 reads YFSETQ. Germline trimming cut 3 bases from V and 3 bases from J; bases unmatched to any gene: 1. The CDR3 protein is CASSSGQGDTEAFF. For the CDR3, the DNA is TGCGCCAGCAGCTCGGGACAGGGGGACACTGAAGCTTTCTTT.

This chain links TRBV19 with TRBJ1-4; TRBD1 agrees at 8 bases. V gave up 5 bases and J gave up 4 bases; unmatched junction bases: 3. Germline CDR1 LNHDA, CDR2 SQIVND (reference sequence). The CDR3 length is 14 residues. The CDR3 nucleotides read TGTGCCAGTAGTGTGGGACAGGTTAATGAAAAACTGTTTTTT. The encoded protein is CASSVGQVNEKLFF.

V gene TRBV27 combines with J gene TRBJ1-2; 8 bases are a match to TRBD1. With V trimmed by 5 bases and J by 2 bases, 7 bases remained unmatched. This CDR3 contains 15 residues. Germline CDR1 and CDR2: MNHEY and SMNVEV (reference sequence). CDR3 DNA sequence: TGTGCCAGCAGTCCCGGACAGGGAATCAACTATGGCTACACCTTC. It codes for CASSPGQGINYGYTF.

Regarding this clone: Other DNA sequences in the sample encode the same CDR3. This sequence joins TRBV5-1 and TRBJ1-2; no reliable D call. Germline CDR1 reads SGHRS; CDR2 reads YFSETQ. This CDR3 has 12 residues. V gave up 0 bases and J gave up 3 bases, with 3 bases separating them. CDR3 loop: CASSLADYGYTF. The CDR3, as DNA: TGCGCCAGCAGCTTGGCCGACTATGGCTACACCTTC.

The chain couples TRBV4-1 to TRBJ1-5; D is unclear. Germline CDR1 is MGHRA and CDR2 is YSYEKL. The V end lost 1 base, the J end lost 0 bases, and 7 bases lay between the germline ends. The CDR3 totals 15 residues. The CDR3 protein is CASSQGEYSNQPQHF. The CDR3 region has the DNA TGCGCCAGCAGCCAAGGAGAGTATAGCAATCAGCCCCAGCATTTT.

The chain carries TRBV5-1 and TRBJ2-7; 11 bases align to TRBD1. V lost 6 bases and J lost 0; bases outside the gene matches: 2. The CDR3 runs to 14 residues. From germline, CDR1 is SGHRS and CDR2 YFSETQ. The chain's CDR3 is CASKGQGASYEQYF. CDR3 coding DNA: TGCGCCAGCAAAGGACAGGGGGCCTCCTACGAGCAGTACTTC.